This T cell receptor beta chain was obtained from a study of blood T cell repertoires in COVID-19. Study at large: Sites across the United States, Italy and Spain contributed samples from acute and convalescent COVID-19. Sources were T cells, B-cell-depleted T cells, or PBMCs; the material itself was cDNA or gDNA.

V shed 3 bases and J 5 bases; nucleotides not matched to a gene: 9. From germline, CDR1 is SGHAT and CDR2 FQNNGV. This CDR3 contains 17 residues. How the authors handled the data: Amplification of reference gene primers provided the estimated nucleated cell counts. Repertoires were generated with immunoSEQ multiplex PCR, while TCRdb's copy carries only in-frame clones and drops some. The V and J calls and clone size are taken from that table; D and trimming were inferred from the DNA. The repertoire holds around 63,000 clones, with around four fifths as singletons. The chain links TRBV11-2 to TRBJ2-3; the match to TRBD2 covers 12 bases. The sequence was obtained from a woman between 65 and 79 years old with acute or convalescent COVID-19. Sequencing input: peripheral blood. DNA of the CDR3: TGTGCCAGCAGCTTGAGTCTAGCGGGGGGGCCTGGAGATACGCAGTATTTT. Its translation is CASSLSLAGGPGDTQYF.